Listed below are T cell receptor beta chains from one sample, sequenced in a study of blood T cell repertoires in COVID-19. The data were produced by immunoSEQ multiplex PCR, yet TCRdb's version contains in-frame clones alone and is incomplete. The sample carries tens of thousands of clones, more than 75% recorded once. Sequenced material: peripheral blood. These receptors originate from a man aged 55 to 70 with acute or convalescent COVID-19. Each CDR3 is given with its conserved first and last residue. The D gene is left open where the match is weak. Expanded clones get a size class; other rows say once, few or many, or leave the size out.

D	V	size	J	DNA	CDR3
TRBD1	TRBV30	once	TRBJ2-5	TGTGCCTGGTTTCATACAGGGGTTGGGGAGACCCAGTACTTC	CAWFHTGVGETQYF
TRBD1	TRBV6-4	-	TRBJ1-5	TGTGCCAGCAGTCACGGACAGGTGCCTAATCAGCCCCAGCATTTT	CASSHGQVPNQPQHF
TRBD2	TRBV7-2	-	TRBJ2-3	TGTGCCAGCAGCTACGGGACTAGCGGGGGGCCGCAGTATTTT	CASSYGTSGGPQYF
TRBD1	TRBV7-8	-	TRBJ2-2	TGTGCCAGCAGCCAGGACAGGAGGAACACCGGGGAGCTGTTTTTT	CASSQDRRNTGELFF
TRBD2	TRBV6-6	-	TRBJ2-1	TGTGCCAGCAGTGATAGCGGGGGGGCCATTATTGAGCAGTTCTTC	CASSDSGGAIIEQFF
-	TRBV4-1	-	TRBJ1-5	TGCGCCAGCAGCCAAGTCCAGGGTTTGCAGCCCCAGCATTTT	CASSQVQGLQPQHF
TRBD1	TRBV6-5	-	TRBJ2-2	TGTGCCAGCAGAAGGGGACAGGGAACCGGGGAGCTGTTTTTT	CASRRGQGTGELFF
TRBD1	TRBV5-4	-	TRBJ1-4	TGTGCCAGCAGCCAGGGGGGAAATGAAAAACTGTTTTTT	CASSQGGNEKLFF
-	TRBV19	-	TRBJ1-6	TGTGCCAGTAGTAGCCCCGGACCGACTATTCGAAATTCACCCCTCCACTTT	CASSSPGPTIRNSPLHF
-	TRBV6-5	-	TRBJ1-2	TGTGCCAGCAGTCTAGGGGGAACCCCTAACTATGGCTACACCTTC	CASSLGGTPNYGYTF
-	TRBV2	-	TRBJ2-7	TGTGCCAGCACGCCTCCTAGCTCCTACGAGCAGTACTTC	CASTPPSSYEQYF
-	TRBV11-2	-	TRBJ1-1	TGTGCCAGCAGCTCCTGGCAGCAGGGGAAGGAAGCTTTCTTT	CASSSWQQGKEAFF
TRBD1	TRBV29-1	-	TRBJ1-1	TGCAGCGTCAGGACAGGGATGAACACTGAAGCTTTCTTT	CSVRTGMNTEAFF
-	TRBV5-4	-	TRBJ1-1	TGTGCCAGCAGCTTGGACGGTCCGAACACTGAAGCTTTCTTT	CASSLDGPNTEAFF
-	TRBV27	-	TRBJ1-1	TGTGCCAGCATTCTCCGAGGAGGGGCACTTTACACTGAAGCTTTCTTT	CASILRGGALYTEAFF
-	TRBV7-9	once	TRBJ1-1	TGTGCCAGCAGCCAACAGGCAGAAAACACTGAAGCTTTCTTT	CASSQQAENTEAFF
-	TRBV5-1	-	TRBJ1-2	TGCGCCAGCAGCTTGGTTGTAGGAGGGCGTGAAGGCTACACCTTC	CASSLVVGGREGYTF
-	TRBV5-8	-	TRBJ2-7	TGTGCCAGCAGCTACGGACCGGGGGTCTACGAGCAGTACTTC	CASSYGPGVYEQYF
-	TRBV7-8	-	TRBJ1-5	TGTGCCAGCAGCTTGGCCAGATTCAATAATCAGCCCCAGCATTTT	CASSLARFNNQPQHF
TRBD1	TRBV30	-	TRBJ1-2	TGTGCCTGGATTCCGGACAGGGGGGCCTATGGCTACACCTTC	CAWIPDRGAYGYTF
-	TRBV5-1	-	TRBJ1-1	TGCGCCAGCAGCTTGGTCCGGGGGAACACTGAAGCTTTCTTT	CASSLVRGNTEAFF
TRBD1	TRBV9	-	TRBJ1-1	TGTGCCAGCAGCCGTATTACTTGGACAGGTATCGCTGAAGCTTTCTTT	CASSRITWTGIAEAFF
-	TRBV5-1	-	TRBJ1-2	TGCGCCAGCAGCGGGCAACCGGAGGTCTATGGCTACACCTTC	CASSGQPEVYGYTF
TRBD1	TRBV9	-	TRBJ1-1	TGTGCCAGCAGCTTTACAGGGGCGAACACTGAAGCTTTCTTT	CASSFTGANTEAFF
-	TRBV13	-	TRBJ1-4	TGTGCCAGCAGCTTAAGGACAGCAACTAATGAAAAACTGTTTTTT	CASSLRTATNEKLFF
-	TRBV27	once	TRBJ1-6	TGTGCCAGCAGTAGATACAGTGACAGCTCCTATAATTCACCCCTCCACTTT	CASSRYSDSSYNSPLHF
TRBD1	TRBV6-5	-	TRBJ2-1	TGTGCCGCGTGGGACAGATACAATGAGCAGTTCTTC	CAAWDRYNEQFF
-	TRBV19	-	TRBJ1-2	TGTGCCAGTAGTGCGGGACTCCTCTATGGCTACACCTTC	CASSAGLLYGYTF
TRBD1	TRBV2	-	TRBJ1-2	TGTGCCAGCAGGGGACAGGAAATCTATGGCTACACCTTC	CASRGQEIYGYTF
-	TRBV10-2	-	TRBJ2-2	TGCGCCAGCAGCCAAGACTTCGGGGAGCTGTTTTTT	CASSQDFGELFF
-	TRBV5-4	-	TRBJ1-1	TGTGCCAGCAGCTTTCCGGGGGGCTTGACTGAAGCTTTCTTT	CASSFPGGLTEAFF
TRBD1	TRBV5-1	once	TRBJ1-1	TGCGCCAGCAGCCGGGACAGGGGGCGGGGGACTGAAGCTTTCTTT	CASSRDRGRGTEAFF
TRBD1	TRBV5-1	-	TRBJ1-1	TGCGCCAGCAGCTTGGTCGCTGTGTCAGGGGGAATTGAAGCTTTCTTT	CASSLVAVSGGIEAFF
TRBD1	TRBV6-1	-	TRBJ2-3	TGTGCCAGCAGTGCCGGACAGGGGGCTCAGACAGATACGCAGTATTTT	CASSAGQGAQTDTQYF
TRBD1	TRBV7-2	-	TRBJ1-1	TGTGCCAGCAGCTTAGTCGGACAGGGGTGGGGCACTGAAGCTTTCTTT	CASSLVGQGWGTEAFF
-	TRBV7-3	once	TRBJ2-2	TGTGCCAGCAGCTACACACCTACCGGGGAGCTGTTTTTT	CASSYTPTGELFF
-	TRBV6-6	-	TRBJ1-5	TGTGCCAGCACTCAGAGCAATCAGCCCCAGCATTTT	CASTQSNQPQHF
-	TRBV30	-	TRBJ1-1	TGTGCCTGGACGAGAGTGAGGGGGGGCACTGAAGCTTTCTTT	CAWTRVRGGTEAFF
TRBD1	TRBV15	-	TRBJ1-2	TGTGCCACCAGTGGACAGGGCTCCGCTAACTATGGCTACACCTTC	CATSGQGSANYGYTF
-	TRBV6-5	-	TRBJ1-2	TGTGCCAGCATATCAGGGATCTATGGCTACACCTTC	CASISGIYGYTF
TRBD1	TRBV5-4	-	TRBJ1-5	TGTGCCATGGCGGACAGCCAGGGGGTTCAGCCCCAGCATTTT	CAMADSQGVQPQHF
-	TRBV2	-	TRBJ2-7	TGTGCCGTAACGGGAGTTCACTTCGGCGAGCAGTACTTC	CAVTGVHFGEQYF